This T cell receptor (beta chain) was recovered during a study of blood T cell repertoires in COVID-19 (dated by TCRdb to the early 2020s). Regarding the research as a whole: Samples covering the acute and convalescent phases of COVID-19 were provided by collaborators in the United States, Italy and Spain. The material from the prospective study consisted of cDNA or gDNA derived from T cells, B-cell-depleted T cells, or PBMCs. Subjects who had been exposed to COVID-19, were actively infected with it, or had recovered from it provided the deeply sampled blood TCRbeta repertoires that made up the dataset. The repertoires were released in a freely available public database meant as a resource for research on the immune response to SARS-CoV-2. A de-identified subject ID, COVID-19 status, age in years and sex were almost always included in the sample metadata. The samples were drawn from two sources: the first 160 participants of the ongoing ImmuneRACE study, and 1,000 to 1,500 subjects contributed by 6 global collaborators. HLA class I and class II types, where available, came from metadata supplied by the sample provider rather than from assay-based typing.

With regard to this clone: This clone's antigen is unknown. Base qualities are not provided; no much larger clone lies one nucleotide away.

Beyond this particular receptor, the publication reports: How much clinical and demographic metadata was included differed by source and by participant, and the metadata was provided uncurated.

TCRbeta CDR3 regions were amplified from genomic DNA using the immunoSEQ Assay, a bias-controlled multiplex PCR. For the original study's pipeline: Nucleated cell counts per sample were estimated from amplification of reference gene primers within the assay. Sequence reads were collapsed and filtered to measure the absolute abundance of every unique TCRbeta CDR3 rearrangement. For each sample, productive Simpson clonality was calculated by taking the square root of Simpson's diversity index across productive rearrangements. In its TCRdb copy, this immuneACCESS table keeps in-frame sequences only and misses some clones. Where compared with another copy, unresolved V genes explain less than half of these, and the others have no known cause. V and J calls and clone size are as listed in that table; D and trimming were resolved from the DNA. This sample comprises 250,000 to 350,000 clones, about 89% of them detected only once. The biggest ten clones account for about 0.8% of the sample.

Trimmed from V: 5 bases; trimmed from J: 4 bases; junction bases lacking a gene match: 1. The CDR1 and CDR2 encoded by the germline V gene are KGHDR and SFDVKD. From the cysteine up to the phenylalanine, the CDR3 has a length of 14 residues. Of the read, only the CDR3 DNA is kept; its 42 bases are in frame from base 1. Whole blood was collected in K2EDTA tubes by collaborating institutions according to the institutions' own protocols. Collaborator samples were shipped for TCRbeta analysis as frozen whole blood, isolated PBMCs, or DNA extracted from either sample type. This clonotype originated in a man aged 25-40 years with acute or convalescent COVID-19. The source material was peripheral blood. This receptor chain uses TRBV24-1 and TRBJ2-1; 10 nucleotides in the junction match TRBD1. The CDR3 reads CATSGDRGYNEQFF. The nucleotides are TGTGCCACCAGTGGGGACAGGGGATACAATGAGCAGTTCTTC.